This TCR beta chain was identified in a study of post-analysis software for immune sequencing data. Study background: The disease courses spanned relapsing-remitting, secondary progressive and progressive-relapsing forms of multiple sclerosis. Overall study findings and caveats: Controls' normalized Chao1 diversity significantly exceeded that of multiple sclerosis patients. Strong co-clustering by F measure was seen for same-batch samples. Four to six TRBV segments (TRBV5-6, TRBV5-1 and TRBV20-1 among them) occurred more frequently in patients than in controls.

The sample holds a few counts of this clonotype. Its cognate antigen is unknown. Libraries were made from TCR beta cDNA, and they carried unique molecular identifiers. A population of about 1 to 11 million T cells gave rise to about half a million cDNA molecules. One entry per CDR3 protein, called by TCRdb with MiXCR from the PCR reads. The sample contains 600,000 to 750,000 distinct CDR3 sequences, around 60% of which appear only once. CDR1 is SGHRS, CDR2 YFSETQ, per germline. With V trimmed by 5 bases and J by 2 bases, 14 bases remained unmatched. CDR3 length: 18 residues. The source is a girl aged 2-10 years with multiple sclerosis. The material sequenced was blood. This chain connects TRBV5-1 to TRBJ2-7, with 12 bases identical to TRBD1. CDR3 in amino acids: CASRPGTGGHTSPYEQYF. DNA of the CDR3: TGCGCCAGCAGGCCCGGGACAGGGGGCCACACTAGCCCCTACGAGCAGTACTTC.